The 23 T cell receptor beta chains given below trace back to one sample, sequenced in a study of blood T cell repertoires in COVID-19. Assay: immunoSEQ multiplex PCR; the TCRdb copy retains only in-frame clones and omits some. Of over 200,000 clones in the sample, around 90% were seen once. Sequencing input: PBMCs or T cells enriched from blood (not recorded which). Receptors were obtained from a man aged 25 to 45 who had been exposed to COVID-19.

This clone was recorded only once. DNA of the CDR3: TGTGCCAGCTCCCCGGGAGAAAGTAACTATGGCTACACCTTC. Its translation: CASSPGESNYGYTF. The chain combines TRBV18 with TRBJ1-2, with unresolved D. V lost 6 bases and J lost 1, with 12 bases in between. The CDR3 has 14 residues. Germline V CDR1 and CDR2: KGHSH, LQKENI.

J is TRBJ2-5 and V is TRBV29-1; 7 bases fit TRBD1. The V and J ends lost 6 bases and 5 bases, in that order; junction bases with no gene match: 6. The CDR3 totals 12 residues. The germline CDR1 and CDR2 sequences are SQVTM and ANQGSEA. CDR3 sequence: CSVLHRGETQYF. The CDR3 DNA reads TGCAGCGTCCTCCACAGGGGCGAGACCCAGTACTTC.

The V gene is TRBV6-4, the J gene TRBJ2-3, with no clear D. The germline V and J ends were trimmed by 6 bases and 2 bases, with 9 bases remaining between them. This CDR3 region has 13 residues. Germline assignment: CDR1 MRHNA and CDR2 SNTAGT. The CDR3 protein is CASSGFDTDTQYF. The CDR3 nucleotides are TGTGCCAGCAGCGGGTTTGACACAGATACGCAGTATTTT.

This clone was detected only a few times. V is TRBV2 and J is TRBJ1-5, with D perhaps matching TRBD1 (6 bases). Germline CDR1 reads SNHLY; CDR2 reads FYNNEI. The V end was cut by 3 bases, the J end by 4 bases, with 16 bases between. This CDR3 is built from 16 residues. The CDR3 sequence is CASSDLPQGANQPQHF. As DNA, the CDR3 is TGTGCCAGCAGTGATTTGCCACAGGGCGCAAATCAGCCCCAGCATTTT. The full variable domain, rest sourced from reference TRBV2 and TRBJ1-5, is EPEVTQTPSHQVTQMGQEVILRCVPISNHLYFYWYRQILGQKVEFLVSFYNNEISEKSEIFDDQFSVERPDGSNFTLKIRSTKLEDSAMYFCASSDLPQGANQPQHFGDGTRLSIL.

The V gene is TRBV7-2, the J gene TRBJ2-7, with 9 bases matching TRBD2. There are 15 residues in the CDR3. Losses at the gene ends were 6 bases for V and 2 bases for J; bases not matched to a gene: 8. Germline assignment: CDR1 SGHTA and CDR2 FQGNSA. The CDR3 spells CASSSGLAYTYEQYF. As DNA, the CDR3 is TGTGCCAGCAGTTCTGGACTAGCGTACACCTACGAGCAGTACTTC.

The CDR3 DNA follows: TGTGCCAGCAAATACCCCACTTCCATTTTGAACACTGAAGCTTTCTTT. It is translated as CASKYPTSILNTEAFF. The chain has TRBV7-9 and TRBJ1-1, with D unclear. The CDR3 is made up of 16 amino acids. The V gene lost 7 bases and the J gene lost 0 bases, with 18 bases spanning the gap. Germline-derived CDR1 and CDR2 are SEHNR and FQNEAQ (reference sequence).

This clone was seen only a few times. This chain links TRBV5-6 with TRBJ1-4; D remains unclear. The germline V and J ends were trimmed by 4 bases and 0 bases, with 13 bases remaining between them. The CDR3 loop spans 16 amino acids. From germline, CDR1 is SGHDT and CDR2 YYEEEE. The DNA of the CDR3 is TGTGCCAGCAGCGCCTACAGATATGCAACTAATGAAAAACTGTTTTTT. Translating gives CASSAYRYATNEKLFF. Using reference TRBV5-6 and TRBJ1-4 for the parts outside the CDR3, the full variable domain is DAGVTQSPTHLIKTRGQQVTLRCSPKSGHDTVSWYQQALGQGPQFIFQYYEEEERQRGNFPDRFSGHQFPNYSSELNVNALLLGDSALYLCASSAYRYATNEKLFFGSGTQLSVL.

The gene calls are TRBV3-1 (or the pseudogene TRBV3-2) and TRBJ2-7; D perhaps matches TRBD2 (5 bases). The CDR3 contains 15 residues. V was clipped by 1 base and J by 2 bases, with 12 bases between them. Germline-derived CDR1 and CDR2 are LGHDT and YNNKEL (reference sequence). CDR3 DNA: TGTGCCAGCAGCCAAGGATCACTCGGGACCTACGAGCAGTACTTC. It is translated as CASSQGSLGTYEQYF.

The chain uses TRBV3-1 (or the pseudogene TRBV3-2) and TRBJ2-3, with 8 bases matching TRBD2. Germline V gene data show CDR1 as LGHDT and CDR2 as YNNKEL (reference sequence). V gave up 1 base and J gave up 2 bases; unmatched junction bases: 8. This CDR3 spans 17 amino acids. The CDR3 DNA reads as TGTGCCAGCAGCCAAGTAATGGAGCGGGGGCCCACAGATACGCAGTATTTT. Amino acid sequence: CASSQVMERGPTDTQYF.

The chain joins TRBV5-1 to TRBJ1-4, with D perhaps matching TRBD1 (5 bases). The V and J ends lost 0 bases and 0 bases respectively, with 12 bases between them. Germline CDR1 SGHRS, CDR2 YFSETQ. The CDR3 is 17 amino acids. The CDR3 here is CASSLADSTATNEKLFF. The CDR3 nucleotides are TGCGCCAGCAGCTTGGCTGACAGTACTGCAACTAATGAAAAACTGTTTTTT.

This sequence joins TRBV5-8 and TRBJ2-1; D not resolved. The germline gives CDR1 SGHTS, CDR2 YDEGEE. Trimming took off 4 bases at V and 9 bases at J, with 8 bases between the two ends. The CDR3 spans 11 residues. CDR3 residues: CASSEVGEQFF. DNA of the CDR3: TGTGCCAGCAGCGAGGTAGGTGAGCAGTTCTTC. The full variable domain, rest sourced from reference TRBV5-8 and TRBJ2-1, is EAGVTQSPTHLIKTRGQQATLRCSPISGHTSVYWYQQALGLGLQFLLWYDEGEERNRGNFPPRFSGRQFPNYSSELNVNALELEDSALYLCASSEVGEQFFGPGTRLTVL.

CDR3 amino acids: CASQGAFYNEQFF. The CDR3 nucleotides are TGTGCCAGCCAGGGGGCGTTCTACAATGAGCAGTTCTTC. V gene TRBV2 combines with J gene TRBJ2-1; 8 bases line up with TRBD1. The V gene's germline CDR1 is SNHLY and CDR2 FYNNEI. The J segment lost 3 bases and the V segment lost 8 bases, leaving 3 bases of the junction unmatched. The CDR3 runs to 13 residues.

The chain carries TRBV15 and TRBJ2-2, with TRBD1 identical over 9 bases. CDR1 and CDR2 from the germline V gene are LNHNV and YYDKDF (reference sequence). The CDR3 covers 17 residues. J was trimmed by 7 bases and V by 2 bases; bases with no gene match: 11. CDR3 protein: CATSRQRPQGADGELFF. The CDR3 nucleotides read TGTGCCACCAGCAGACAGAGACCACAGGGGGCGGACGGGGAGCTGTTTTTT.

The chain combines TRBV6-1 with TRBJ2-5; no firm D call. Germline values: CDR1 MNHNS, CDR2 SASEGT. This CDR3 is 16 amino acids long. With 3 bases removed from V and 5 bases from J, the gap between germline ends came to 19 bases. The CDR3 DNA sequence: TGTGCCAGCAGTGAGGTGAGTGGTAGTCCCTTGGAGACCCAGTACTTC. This translates into CASSEVSGSPLETQYF.

V gene TRBV7-2 combines with J gene TRBJ2-7, with 11 positions matching TRBD2. There are 15 residues in the CDR3. CDR1 is SGHTA, CDR2 FQGNSA, per germline. Trimming removed 5 bases from V and 3 bases from J; junction bases left unmatched: 6. CDR3 sequence reads: CASSPRGTSGYEQYF. Written as DNA, the CDR3 is TGTGCCAGCAGCCCCAGAGGGACTAGCGGCTACGAGCAGTACTTC.

The chain links TRBV3-1 (or the pseudogene TRBV3-2) to TRBJ2-3; 11 bases line up with TRBD2. CDR3 length equals 14 residues. V gave up 3 bases and J gave up 7 bases; unmatched junction bases: 3. Germline V CDR1 and CDR2: LGHDT, YNNKEL (reference sequence). Here the CDR3 reads CASSHLAGGNTQYF. The CDR3 DNA sequence: TGTGCCAGCAGCCACCTAGCGGGGGGTAATACGCAGTATTTT.

The CDR3 protein is CASSKATDNDDGYTF. CDR3 in DNA: TGTGCCAGCAGCAAAGCGACGGACAACGATGATGGCTACACCTTC. J is TRBJ1-2 and V is TRBV21-1; the table calls TRBD1, which could not be checked here. TRBV21-1 counts as a pseudogene. The CDR3 length is 15 residues.

There are a few counts of this clone. V usage is TRBV3-1 (or the pseudogene TRBV3-2) and J usage is TRBJ1-4; perhaps TRBD1 as D (6 bases). CDR3 length: 15 residues. The V gene lost 0 bases and the J gene lost 8 bases, with 13 bases spanning the gap. CDR1 and CDR2 from the germline V gene are LGHDT and YNNKEL (reference sequence). In nucleotides, the CDR3 is TGTGCCAGCAGCCAAGATCCGGGGGGCGGGGAAAAACTGTTTTTT. Its protein product is CASSQDPGGGEKLFF.

V gene TRBV5-1 combines with J gene TRBJ2-1, with 8 nucleotides matching TRBD1. This CDR3 is 14 amino acids long. Trimming at V came to 4 bases and at J to 8 bases, leaving 8 bases not matched to a gene. Germline lookup yields CDR1 SGHRS and CDR2 YFSETQ. The CDR3 loop is CASSGRGLGYEQFF. The CDR3 region has the DNA TGCGCCAGCAGCGGCAGGGGGCTAGGATATGAGCAGTTCTTC.

The chain employs TRBV19 and TRBJ2-5; D perhaps matches TRBD2 (5 bases). Germline V gene lookup returns CDR1 LNHDA and CDR2 SQIVND (reference sequence). V was clipped by 0 bases and J by 7 bases, with 9 bases between them. This CDR3 region has 13 residues. The CDR3 region has the DNA TGTGCCAGTAGTATAGATCGACGGGGGACCCAGTACTTC. This sequence encodes CASSIDRRGTQYF.

V gene TRBV2 combines with J gene TRBJ1-6; D remains ambiguous. The CDR3 contains 16 residues. V was clipped by 6 bases and J by 2 bases, with 14 bases between them. Germline V gene data show CDR1 as SNHLY and CDR2 as FYNNEI. CDR3 sequence: CASSDFGGPYNSPLHF. For the CDR3, the DNA is TGTGCCAGCAGCGACTTTGGAGGCCCCTATAATTCACCCCTCCACTTT. Complete variable domain (other parts from reference TRBV2 and TRBJ1-6): EPEVTQTPSHQVTQMGQEVILRCVPISNHLYFYWYRQILGQKVEFLVSFYNNEISEKSEIFDDQFSVERPDGSNFTLKIRSTKLEDSAMYFCASSDFGGPYNSPLHFGNGTRLTVT.

This clone occurred a few times. This chain joins TRBV6-5 and TRBJ2-2, with 7 bases aligning to TRBD1. V was pared by 5 bases and J by 8 bases, with 11 bases of the junction left unmatched. Germline V CDR1 and CDR2: MNHEY, SVGAGI. CDR3 length: 15 residues. The CDR3 region is CASSHRGQLGGELFF. CDR3 coding DNA: TGTGCCAGCAGTCACAGGGGACAGCTTGGGGGGGAGCTGTTTTTT.

A note on this clone: Different DNA sequences within this sample yield the same CDR3. DNA for the CDR3: TGTGCCAGTAGTCCACAGGTTAACTATGGCTACACCTTC. This codes for CASSPQVNYGYTF. This rearrangement joins TRBV19 to TRBJ1-2; D perhaps matches TRBD1 (5 bases). The germline V gene has CDR1 LNHDA and CDR2 SQIVND (reference sequence). V was trimmed by 5 bases and J by 1 base, leaving 8 bases between them. The CDR3 has 13 residues.